This TCR beta chain was captured by sequencing in a study of blood T cell repertoires in COVID-19. Study-wide context: Sample material is recorded as cDNA or gDNA derived from T cells, B-cell-depleted T cells, or PBMCs.

Clones were sequenced by immunoSEQ multiplex PCR, and TCRdb holds only the in-frame ones, with some missing. The sample has under 200,000 clones; 89% are singletons. This clone was observed a handful of times. Trimming took 3 bases from V and 5 from J; bases not matched to a gene: 6. Germline loops: CDR1 SEHNR, CDR2 FQNEAQ (reference sequence). The CDR3 loop spans 16 amino acids. The chain is built from TRBV7-9 and TRBJ2-2; the match to TRBD2 covers 10 bases. The specimen sequenced was PBMCs or T cells enriched from blood (not recorded which). The sequence derives from a woman in her late teens or twenties who had recovered from COVID-19. CDR3 sequence reads: CASSFETSGLTGELFF. Here the CDR3 DNA reads TGTGCCAGCAGCTTCGAGACTAGCGGGCTTACCGGGGAGCTGTTTTTT.